Following are 7 T cell receptor beta chains from one sample sequenced in a study of T cell responses to AZD1222 COVID-19 vaccine. Generated by immunoSEQ multiplex PCR, the TCRdb table keeps only in-frame clones and is missing some. The sample carries about 86,000 clones, 88% recorded once. Material: peripheral blood, obtained 28 days after the second AZD1222 dose. The receptor set was obtained from an adult who received the AZD1222 COVID-19 vaccine.

This clone came up once. The chain has TRBV7-9 and TRBJ1-4; the match to TRBD1 covers 7 bases. This CDR3 has 16 amino acids. Trimming at V came to 4 bases and at J to 3 bases, leaving 8 bases not matched to a gene. Germline values: CDR1 SEHNR, CDR2 FQNEAQ (reference sequence). The CDR3 region is CASSWTGGPSNEKLFF. CDR3 nucleotides: TGTGCCAGCAGCTGGACAGGTGGACCCTCTAATGAAAAACTGTTTTTT.

This clone is a singleton in its sample. The genes are TRBV6-6 and TRBJ2-7, with TRBD1 identical over 8 bases. There are 16 residues in the CDR3. The germline gives CDR1 MNHNY, CDR2 SVGAGI (reference sequence). J lost 0 bases, V lost 5 bases, and 9 bases had no gene match. The CDR3 loop is CASSGSPGTGSYEQYF. DNA of the CDR3: TGTGCCAGCAGTGGATCTCCCGGGACAGGCTCCTACGAGCAGTACTTC.

Only a few counts were recorded for this clone. This sequence joins TRBV29-1 and TRBJ2-1; TRBD2 aligns across 7 bases. The V segment lost 6 bases and the J segment 5 bases; nucleotides outside the gene matches: 10. The length of the CDR3 is 14 residues. Germline values: CDR1 SQVTM, CDR2 ANQGSEA. The CDR3 nucleotides are TGCAGCGTGTACCTAGCGGAGGCCCACAATGAGCAGTTCTTC. Translated, it gives CSVYLAEAHNEQFF.

This chain uses TRBV3-1 (or the pseudogene TRBV3-2) with TRBJ2-1; 11 bases are shared with TRBD2. From germline, CDR1 is LGHDT and CDR2 YNNKEL (reference sequence). The junction had 13 bases not matched to a gene; V was cut back by 4 bases and J by 8 bases. This CDR3 contains 17 residues. The CDR3 DNA reads as TGTGCCAGCAGCCGACCCTCTTTAGCGGGAGGGCCCTATGAGCAGTTCTTC. It yields the protein CASSRPSLAGGPYEQFF.

The rearrangement links TRBV18 to TRBJ1-2, with D possibly matching TRBD1 (5 bases). CDR3 length: 14 residues. V shed 9 bases and J shed 0 bases, with 14 bases lying between them. Germline loops: CDR1 KGHSH, CDR2 LQKENI. CDR3 bases: TGTGCCAGTGCCCGGGACTCAGCTAACTATGGCTACACCTTC. Encoded protein: CASARDSANYGYTF.

This chain uses TRBV3-1 (or the pseudogene TRBV3-2) with TRBJ2-3; 7 nucleotides align to TRBD1. The CDR3 length is 12 residues. Trimming removed 8 bases from V and 1 base from J; junction bases left unmatched: 0. CDR1 and CDR2 (germline): LGHDT, YNNKEL (reference sequence). The CDR3 spells CASGQGTDTQYF. The CDR3 DNA sequence: TGTGCCAGCGGACAGGGCACAGATACGCAGTATTTT.

Here the CDR3 reads CASSFDRNYGYTF. As DNA, the CDR3 is TGTGCCAGCAGCTTCGACAGAAACTATGGCTACACCTTC. J is TRBJ1-2 and V is TRBV7-8; perhaps TRBD1 as D (5 bases). The CDR3 has 13 residues. Trimming took 3 bases from V and 2 from J, leaving 7 bases between them. The germline V gene encodes CDR1 SGHVS and CDR2 FQNEAQ.